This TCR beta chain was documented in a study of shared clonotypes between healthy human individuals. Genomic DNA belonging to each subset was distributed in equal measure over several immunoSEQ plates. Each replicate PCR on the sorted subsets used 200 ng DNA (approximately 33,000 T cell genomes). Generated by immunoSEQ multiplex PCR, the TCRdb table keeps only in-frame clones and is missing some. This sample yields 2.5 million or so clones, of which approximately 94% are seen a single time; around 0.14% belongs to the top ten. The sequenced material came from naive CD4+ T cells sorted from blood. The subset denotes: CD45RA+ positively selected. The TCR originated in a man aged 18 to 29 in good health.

CDR3 sequence reads: CAWSQKGGALDEKLFF. The DNA for the CDR3 is TGTGCCTGGAGCCAGAAGGGGGGGGCGCTAGACGAAAAACTGTTTTTT. The V call is TRBV30, the J call TRBJ1-4, with a possible D match to TRBD1 (6 bases). The CDR3 loop spans 16 amino acids. V lost 3 bases to trimming and J lost 8 bases, with 22 bases between them. Germline V gene lookup returns CDR1 GTSNPN and CDR2 SVGIG (reference sequence).